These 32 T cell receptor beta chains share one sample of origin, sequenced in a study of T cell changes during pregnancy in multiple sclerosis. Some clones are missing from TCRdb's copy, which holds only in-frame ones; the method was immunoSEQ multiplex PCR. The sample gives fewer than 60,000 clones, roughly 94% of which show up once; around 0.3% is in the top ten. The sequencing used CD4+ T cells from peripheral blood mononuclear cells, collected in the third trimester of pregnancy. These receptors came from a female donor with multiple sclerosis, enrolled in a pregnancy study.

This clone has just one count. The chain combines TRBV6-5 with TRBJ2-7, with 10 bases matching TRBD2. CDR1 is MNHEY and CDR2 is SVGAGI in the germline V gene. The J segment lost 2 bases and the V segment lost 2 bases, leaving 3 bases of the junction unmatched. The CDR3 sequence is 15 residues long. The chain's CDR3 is CASSYVSGGAYEQYF. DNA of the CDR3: TGTGCCAGCAGTTACGTGAGCGGGGGGGCCTACGAGCAGTACTTC.

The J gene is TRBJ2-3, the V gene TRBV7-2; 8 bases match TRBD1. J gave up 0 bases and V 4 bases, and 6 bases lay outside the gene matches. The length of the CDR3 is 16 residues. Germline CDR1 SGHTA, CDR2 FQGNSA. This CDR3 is CASSWTGTLSTDTQYF. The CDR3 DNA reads TGTGCCAGCAGCTGGACAGGGACTCTGAGCACAGATACGCAGTATTTT.

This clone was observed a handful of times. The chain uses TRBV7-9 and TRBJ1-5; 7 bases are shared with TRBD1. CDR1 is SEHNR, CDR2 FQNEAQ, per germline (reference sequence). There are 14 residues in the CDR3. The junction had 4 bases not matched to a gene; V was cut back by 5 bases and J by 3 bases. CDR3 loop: CASSRQGNNQPQHF. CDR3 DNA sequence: TGTGCCAGCAGCAGACAGGGAAACAATCAGCCCCAGCATTTT. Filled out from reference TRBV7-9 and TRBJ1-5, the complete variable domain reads DTGVSQNPRHKITKRGQNVTFRCDPISEHNRLYWYRQTLGQGPEFLTYFQNEAQLEKSRLLSDRFSAERPKGSFSTLEIQRTEQGDSAMYLCASSRQGNNQPQHFGDGTRLSIL.

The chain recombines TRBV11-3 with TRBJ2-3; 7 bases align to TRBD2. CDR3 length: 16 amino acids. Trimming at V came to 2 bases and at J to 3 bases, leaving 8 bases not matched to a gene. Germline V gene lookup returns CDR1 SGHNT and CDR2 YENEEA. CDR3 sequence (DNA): TGTGCCAGCAGCTTACTTAGCGGAGCGGGGACAGATACGCAGTATTTT. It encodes CASSLLSGAGTDTQYF.

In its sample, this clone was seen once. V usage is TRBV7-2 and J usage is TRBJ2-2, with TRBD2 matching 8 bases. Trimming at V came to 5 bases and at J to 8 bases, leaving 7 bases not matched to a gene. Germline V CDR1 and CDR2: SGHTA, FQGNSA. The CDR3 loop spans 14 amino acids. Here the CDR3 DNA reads TGTGCCAGCAGCCACCCCGGGGGGGGAGGGGAGCTGTTTTTT. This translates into CASSHPGGGGELFF.

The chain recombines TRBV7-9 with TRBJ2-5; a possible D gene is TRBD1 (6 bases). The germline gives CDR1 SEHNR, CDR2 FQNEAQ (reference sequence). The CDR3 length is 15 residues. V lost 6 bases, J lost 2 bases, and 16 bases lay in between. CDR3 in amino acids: CASSQKGRGQETQYF. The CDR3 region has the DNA TGTGCCAGCAGTCAAAAGGGCAGGGGACAAGAGACCCAGTACTTC.

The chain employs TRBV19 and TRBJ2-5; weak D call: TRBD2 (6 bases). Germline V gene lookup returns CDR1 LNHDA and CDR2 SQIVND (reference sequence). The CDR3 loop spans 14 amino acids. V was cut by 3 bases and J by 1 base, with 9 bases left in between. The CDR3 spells CASSMGLFQETQYF. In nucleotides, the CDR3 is TGTGCCAGTAGTATGGGACTGTTCCAAGAGACCCAGTACTTC.

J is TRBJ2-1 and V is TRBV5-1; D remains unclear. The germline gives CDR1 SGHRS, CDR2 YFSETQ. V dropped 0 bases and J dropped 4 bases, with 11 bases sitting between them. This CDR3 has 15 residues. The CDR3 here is CASSLDGNSYNEQFF. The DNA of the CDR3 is TGCGCCAGCAGCTTGGACGGTAACAGTTACAATGAGCAGTTCTTC.

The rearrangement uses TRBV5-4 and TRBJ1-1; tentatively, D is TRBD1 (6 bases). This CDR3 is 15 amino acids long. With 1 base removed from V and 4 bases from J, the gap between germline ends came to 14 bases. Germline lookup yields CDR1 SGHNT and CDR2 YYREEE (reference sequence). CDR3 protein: CASSLRQGSFTEAFF. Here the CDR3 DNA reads TGTGCCAGCAGCTTGAGGCAGGGGTCGTTCACTGAAGCTTTCTTT.

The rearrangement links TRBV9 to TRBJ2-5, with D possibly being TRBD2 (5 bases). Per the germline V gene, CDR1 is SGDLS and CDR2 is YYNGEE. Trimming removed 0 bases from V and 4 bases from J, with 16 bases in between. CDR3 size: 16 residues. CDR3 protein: CASSVEVGGGLETQYF. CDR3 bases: TGTGCCAGCAGCGTAGAAGTAGGAGGCGGTTTAGAGACCCAGTACTTC.

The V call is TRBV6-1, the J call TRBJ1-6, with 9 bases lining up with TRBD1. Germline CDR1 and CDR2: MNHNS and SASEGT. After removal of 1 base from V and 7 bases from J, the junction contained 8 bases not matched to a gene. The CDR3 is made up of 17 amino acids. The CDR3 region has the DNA TGTGCCAGCAGTGAAGGATTTACAGGGGGCGCAAATTCACCCCTCCACTTT. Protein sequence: CASSEGFTGGANSPLHF.

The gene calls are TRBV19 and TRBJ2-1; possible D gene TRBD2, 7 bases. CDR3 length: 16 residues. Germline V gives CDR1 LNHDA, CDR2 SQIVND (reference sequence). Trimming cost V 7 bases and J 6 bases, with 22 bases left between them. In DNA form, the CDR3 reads TGTGCCAGTAAGAGGTGGGGGCGGGAGCTCGGCAATGAGCAGTTCTTC. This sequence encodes CASKRWGRELGNEQFF.

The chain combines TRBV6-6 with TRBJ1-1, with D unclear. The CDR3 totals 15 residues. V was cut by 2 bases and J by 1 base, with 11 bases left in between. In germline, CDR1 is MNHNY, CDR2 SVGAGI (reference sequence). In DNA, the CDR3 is TGTGCCAGCAGTTACCGGGCGGGAGAGAACACTGAAGCTTTCTTT. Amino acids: CASSYRAGENTEAFF.

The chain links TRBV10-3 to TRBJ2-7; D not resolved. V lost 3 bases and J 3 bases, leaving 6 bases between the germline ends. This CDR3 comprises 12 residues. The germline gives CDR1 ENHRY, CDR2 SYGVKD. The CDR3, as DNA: TGTGCCATCAGTGATCTAGACTACGAGCAGTACTTC. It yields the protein CAISDLDYEQYF.

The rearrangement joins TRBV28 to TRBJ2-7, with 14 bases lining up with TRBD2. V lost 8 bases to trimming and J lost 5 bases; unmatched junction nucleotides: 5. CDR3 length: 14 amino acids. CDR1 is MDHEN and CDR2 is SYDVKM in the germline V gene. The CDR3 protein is CASEGTSGSHEQYF. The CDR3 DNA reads TGTGCCAGCGAGGGGACTAGCGGGAGTCACGAGCAGTACTTC.

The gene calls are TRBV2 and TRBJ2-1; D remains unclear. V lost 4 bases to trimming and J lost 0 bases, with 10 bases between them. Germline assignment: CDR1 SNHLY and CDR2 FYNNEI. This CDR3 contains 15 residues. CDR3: CASSGALISYNEQFF. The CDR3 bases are TGTGCCAGCAGTGGGGCCTTAATCTCCTACAATGAGCAGTTCTTC.

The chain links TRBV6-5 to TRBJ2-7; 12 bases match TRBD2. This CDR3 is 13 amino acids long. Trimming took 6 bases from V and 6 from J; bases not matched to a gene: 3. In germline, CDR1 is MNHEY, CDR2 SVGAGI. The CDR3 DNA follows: TGTGCCAGCAGCGGACTAGCGGGACTCGAGCAGTACTTC. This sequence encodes CASSGLAGLEQYF.

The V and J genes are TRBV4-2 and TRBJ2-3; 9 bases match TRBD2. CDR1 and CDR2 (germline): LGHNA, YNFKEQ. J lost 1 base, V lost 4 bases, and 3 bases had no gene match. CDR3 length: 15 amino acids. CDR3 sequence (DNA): TGTGCCAGCAGCCCGGCTAGCGGGGGCACAGATACGCAGTATTTT. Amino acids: CASSPASGGTDTQYF.

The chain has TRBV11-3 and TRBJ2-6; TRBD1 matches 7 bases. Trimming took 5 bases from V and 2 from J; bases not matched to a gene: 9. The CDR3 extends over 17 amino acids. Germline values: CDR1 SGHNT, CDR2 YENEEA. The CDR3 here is CASSPILGQTGANVLTF. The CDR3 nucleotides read TGTGCCAGCAGCCCTATATTGGGACAGACTGGGGCCAACGTCCTGACTTTC.

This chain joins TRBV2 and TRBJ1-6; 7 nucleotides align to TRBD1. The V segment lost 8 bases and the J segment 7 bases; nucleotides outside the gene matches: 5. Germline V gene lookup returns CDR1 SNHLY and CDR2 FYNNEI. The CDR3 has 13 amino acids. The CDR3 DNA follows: TGTGCCAGCCTAACCAGGGGGAATTCACCCCTCCACTTT. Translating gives CASLTRGNSPLHF.

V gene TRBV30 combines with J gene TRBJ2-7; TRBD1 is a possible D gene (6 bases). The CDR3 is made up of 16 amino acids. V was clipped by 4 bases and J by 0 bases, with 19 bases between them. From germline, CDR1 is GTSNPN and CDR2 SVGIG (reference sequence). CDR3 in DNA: TGTGCCTGGAAGACCCCCGGGACACGATACTCCTACGAGCAGTACTTC. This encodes CAWKTPGTRYSYEQYF.

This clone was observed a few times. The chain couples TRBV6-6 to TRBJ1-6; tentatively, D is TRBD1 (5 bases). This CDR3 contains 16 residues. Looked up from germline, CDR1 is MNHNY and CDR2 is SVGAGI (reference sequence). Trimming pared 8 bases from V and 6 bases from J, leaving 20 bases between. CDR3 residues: CASWGVRLGLNSPLHF. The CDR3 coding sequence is TGTGCCAGCTGGGGGGTTAGATTGGGGCTTAATTCACCCCTCCACTTT.

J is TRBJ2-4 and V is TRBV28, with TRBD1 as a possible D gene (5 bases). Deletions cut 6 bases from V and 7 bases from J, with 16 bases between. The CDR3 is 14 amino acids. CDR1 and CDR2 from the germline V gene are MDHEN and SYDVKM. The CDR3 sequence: CASSPSTVGNIQYF. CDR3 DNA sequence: TGTGCCAGCAGCCCTTCGACAGTTGGTAACATTCAGTACTTC.

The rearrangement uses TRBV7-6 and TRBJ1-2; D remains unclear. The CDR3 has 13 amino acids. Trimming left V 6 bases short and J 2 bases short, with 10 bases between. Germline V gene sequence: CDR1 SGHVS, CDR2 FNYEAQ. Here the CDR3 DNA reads TGTGCCAGCAGTCTTACAGACAACTATGGCTACACCTTC. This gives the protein CASSLTDNYGYTF.

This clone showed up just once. The DNA for the CDR3 is TGTGCCAGTAGTATTGGCGGTAACTATGGCTACACCTTC. It specifies CASSIGGNYGYTF. This chain uses TRBV19 with TRBJ1-2; D unclear. This CDR3 spans 13 amino acids. The V gene's germline CDR1 is LNHDA and CDR2 SQIVND (reference sequence). V gave up 3 bases and J gave up 1 base, with 6 bases separating them. The variable domain in full, completed from reference TRBV19 and TRBJ1-2, reads DGGITQSPKYLFRKEGQNVTLSCEQNLNHDAMYWYRQDPGQGLRLIYYSQIVNDFQKGDIAEGYSVSREKKESFPLTVTSAQKNPTAFYLCASSIGGNYGYTFGSGTRLTVV.

The DNA of the CDR3 is TGTGCCAGCAGCTTAGGGGTCGGGACAGGGGGCCATTCACCCCTCCACTTT. The encoded protein is CASSLGVGTGGHSPLHF. V is TRBV11-3 and J is TRBJ1-6; 12 nucleotides line up with TRBD1. V dropped 1 base and J dropped 8; count of bases not matched to a gene: 6. Germline-derived CDR1 and CDR2 are SGHNT and YENEEA. The CDR3 runs to 17 residues.

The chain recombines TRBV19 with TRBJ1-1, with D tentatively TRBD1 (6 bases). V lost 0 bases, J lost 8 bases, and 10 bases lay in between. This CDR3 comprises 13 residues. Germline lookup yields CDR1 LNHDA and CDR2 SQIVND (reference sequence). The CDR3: CASSIDRGAEAFF. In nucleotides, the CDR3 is TGTGCCAGTAGTATAGATCGGGGGGCAGAAGCTTTCTTT.

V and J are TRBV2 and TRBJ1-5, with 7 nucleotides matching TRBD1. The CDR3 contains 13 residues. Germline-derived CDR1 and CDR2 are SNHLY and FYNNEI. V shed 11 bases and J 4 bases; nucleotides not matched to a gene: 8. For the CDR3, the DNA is TGTGCCGGGCGACAGGGAAGGAATCAGCCCCAGCATTTT. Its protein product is CAGRQGRNQPQHF.

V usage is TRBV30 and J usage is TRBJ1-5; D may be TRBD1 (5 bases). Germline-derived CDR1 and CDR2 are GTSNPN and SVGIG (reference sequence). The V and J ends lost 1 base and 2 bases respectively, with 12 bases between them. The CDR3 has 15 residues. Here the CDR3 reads CAWSDRFGGNQPQHF. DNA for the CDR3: TGTGCCTGGAGTGACAGGTTTGGCGGCAATCAGCCCCAGCATTTT. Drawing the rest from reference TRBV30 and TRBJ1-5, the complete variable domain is SQTIHQWPATLVQPVGSPLSLECTVEGTSNPNLYWYRQAAGRGLQLLFYSVGIGQISSEVPQNLSASRPQDRQFILSSKKLLLSDSGFYLCAWSDRFGGNQPQHFGDGTRLSIL.

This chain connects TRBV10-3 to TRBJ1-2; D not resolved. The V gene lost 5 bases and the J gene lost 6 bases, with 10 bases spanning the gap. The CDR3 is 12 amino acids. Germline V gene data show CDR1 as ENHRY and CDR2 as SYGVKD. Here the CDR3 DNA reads TGTGCCATCAGTCCGAACGGGAATGGCTACACCTTC. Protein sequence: CAISPNGNGYTF.

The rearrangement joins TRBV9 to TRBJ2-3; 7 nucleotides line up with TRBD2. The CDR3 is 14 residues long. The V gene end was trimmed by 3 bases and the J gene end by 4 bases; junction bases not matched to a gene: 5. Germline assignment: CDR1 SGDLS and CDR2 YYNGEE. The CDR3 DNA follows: TGTGCCAGCAGCGCGGGACTATCACCAGATACGCAGTATTTT. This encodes CASSAGLSPDTQYF.

This chain's CDR3 is CASSQSRVTGELFF. Written as DNA, the CDR3 is TGTGCCAGCAGCCAGTCGAGGGTGACCGGGGAGCTGTTTTTT. V and J are TRBV9 and TRBJ2-2; possible D gene TRBD2, 5 bases. The germline gives CDR1 SGDLS, CDR2 YYNGEE. V shed 4 bases and J shed 5 bases, with 12 bases lying between them. This CDR3 contains 14 residues. The full variable domain, with the rest looked up from reference TRBV9 and TRBJ2-2, is DSGVTQTPKHLITATGQRVTLRCSPRSGDLSVYWYQQSLDQGLQFLIQYYNGEERAKGNILERFSAQQFPDLHSELNLSSLELGDSALYFCASSQSRVTGELFFGEGSRLTVL.